This T cell receptor beta chain is drawn from a study of blood T cell repertoires in COVID-19. Assay used: immunoSEQ multiplex PCR; TCRdb lists only in-frame clones, some missing. This sample has roughly 160,000 clones, with approximately 80% found just once. CDR1 and CDR2 (germline): SEHNR, FQNEAQ (reference sequence). Trimming removed 3 bases from V and 3 bases from J, with 8 bases in between. CDR3 length: 13 residues. Each participant's cohort was designated according to participant-reported clinical history. The sequence was obtained from a man between 50 and 59 years old who had recovered from COVID-19. The specimen was PBMCs or T cells enriched from blood (not recorded which). V usage is TRBV7-9 and J usage is TRBJ1-2; no clear D. CDR3 coding DNA: TGTGCCAGCAGCTTGGTTCAGGACTATGGCTACACCTTC. This translates into CASSLVQDYGYTF.